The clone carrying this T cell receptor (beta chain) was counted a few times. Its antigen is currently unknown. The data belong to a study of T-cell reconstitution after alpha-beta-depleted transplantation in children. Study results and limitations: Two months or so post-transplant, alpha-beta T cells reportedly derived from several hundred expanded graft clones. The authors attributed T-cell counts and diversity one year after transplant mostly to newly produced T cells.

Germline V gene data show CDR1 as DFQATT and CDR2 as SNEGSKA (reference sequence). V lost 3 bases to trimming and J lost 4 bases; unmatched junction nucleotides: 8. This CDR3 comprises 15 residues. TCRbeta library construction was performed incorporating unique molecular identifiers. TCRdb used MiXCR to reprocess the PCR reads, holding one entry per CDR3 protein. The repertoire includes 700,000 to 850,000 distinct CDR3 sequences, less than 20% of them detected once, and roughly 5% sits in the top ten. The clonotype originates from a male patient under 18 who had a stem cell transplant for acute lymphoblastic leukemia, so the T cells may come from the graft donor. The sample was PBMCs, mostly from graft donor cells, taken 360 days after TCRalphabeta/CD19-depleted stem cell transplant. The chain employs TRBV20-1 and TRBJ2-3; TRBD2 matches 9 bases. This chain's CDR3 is CSARGGRARADTQYF. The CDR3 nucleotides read TGCAGTGCTAGGGGCGGGAGGGCCAGAGCAGATACGCAGTATTTT.